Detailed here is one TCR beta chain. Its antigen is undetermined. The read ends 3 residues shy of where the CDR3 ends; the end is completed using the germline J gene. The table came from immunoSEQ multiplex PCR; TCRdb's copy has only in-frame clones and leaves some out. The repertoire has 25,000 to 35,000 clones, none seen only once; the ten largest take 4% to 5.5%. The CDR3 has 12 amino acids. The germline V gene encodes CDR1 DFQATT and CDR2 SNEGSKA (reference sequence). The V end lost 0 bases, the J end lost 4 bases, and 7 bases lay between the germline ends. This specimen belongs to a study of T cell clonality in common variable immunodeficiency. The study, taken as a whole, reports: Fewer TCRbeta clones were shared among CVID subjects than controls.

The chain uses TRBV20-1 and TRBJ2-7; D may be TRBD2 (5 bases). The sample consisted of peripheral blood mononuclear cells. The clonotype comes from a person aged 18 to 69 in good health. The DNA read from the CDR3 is TGCAGTGCTAGAGATACGGGGTACGAG. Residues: CSARDTGYE. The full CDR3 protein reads CSARDTGYEQYF.